Below, 22 T cell receptor beta chains from the same sample are listed, as sequenced in a study of blood T cell repertoires in COVID-19. Profiling relied on immunoSEQ multiplex PCR, and the TCRdb table lists in-frame clones only, not all of them. Here the sample spans 250,000 to 350,000 clones, about 90% being singletons. Sequencing input: peripheral blood. All receptors come from a woman in her forties or fifties who had recovered from COVID-19.

The chain recombines TRBV5-1 with TRBJ2-7, with D perhaps matching TRBD1 (6 bases). This CDR3 region has 13 residues. Germline CDR1 SGHRS, CDR2 YFSETQ. With 3 bases removed from V and 3 bases from J, the gap between germline ends came to 10 bases. In DNA, the CDR3 is TGCGCCAGCAGCTCAGGGGCCAGCTACGAGCAGTACTTC. Translating gives CASSSGASYEQYF.

This clone was found once. The chain links TRBV28 to TRBJ2-4, with 13 nucleotides matching TRBD2. Trimming at V came to 4 bases and at J to 3 bases, leaving 9 bases not matched to a gene. The CDR3 is 18 residues long. Germline CDR1 MDHEN, CDR2 SYDVKM. CDR3 nucleotides: TGTGCCAGCAGTTACCTCAGACTAGCGGGAGGAGTCAAAAACATTCAGTACTTC. Protein product: CASSYLRLAGGVKNIQYF.

The chain uses TRBV29-1 and TRBJ2-3, with 8 bases aligning to TRBD1. The CDR3 consists of 13 residues. Germline-derived CDR1 and CDR2 are SQVTM and ANQGSEA. After removal of 5 bases from V and 5 bases from J, the junction contained 6 bases not matched to a gene. The CDR3 protein is CSVKGQGGDTQYF. CDR3 DNA: TGCAGCGTTAAAGGACAGGGCGGAGATACGCAGTATTTT.

V is TRBV3-1 (or the pseudogene TRBV3-2) and J is TRBJ2-2; TRBD1 might be the D (5 bases). Germline values: CDR1 LGHDT, CDR2 YNNKEL (reference sequence). The CDR3 length is 16 residues. The germline V and J ends were trimmed by 5 bases and 0 bases, with 13 bases remaining between them. The CDR3: CASSAGAGTNTGELFF. The DNA for the CDR3 is TGTGCCAGCAGCGCTGGTGCAGGGACGAACACCGGGGAGCTGTTTTTT.

This chain joins TRBV21-1 and TRBJ1-1; the listed D gene, TRBD1, was not tested against the DNA. TRBV21-1 corresponds to a pseudogene. CDR3 length equals 17 residues. CDR3 in amino acids: CASSNHRGRELSTEAFF. The CDR3 DNA follows: TGTGCCAGCAGCAACCACAGGGGGCGCGAATTATCCACTGAAGCTTTCTTT.

In this sample, this clone turned up a few times. J is TRBJ2-1 and V is TRBV9; 8 bases align to TRBD2. V was pared by 6 bases and J by 8 bases, with 10 bases of the junction left unmatched. The CDR3 is 14 amino acids. The germline V gene has CDR1 SGDLS and CDR2 YYNGEE. The CDR3 nucleotides are TGTGCCAGCACCACTCCGGGACTAGTCGATGAGCAGTTCTTC. It yields the protein CASTTPGLVDEQFF.

V gene TRBV5-4 combines with J gene TRBJ2-1, with 12 bases aligning to TRBD2. This CDR3 is 19 amino acids long. Germline values: CDR1 SGHNT, CDR2 YYREEE (reference sequence). V lost 5 bases, J lost 6 bases, and 18 bases stayed unmatched. In nucleotides, the CDR3 is TGTGCCAGCAGTTCTGGGCGGGCTAGCGGGAGGGCCGGGACCAATGAGCAGTTCTTC. Its translation is CASSSGRASGRAGTNEQFF.

The chain has TRBV2 and TRBJ1-2, with 7 bases lining up with TRBD1. This CDR3 is 14 amino acids long. J was trimmed by 8 bases and V by 9 bases; bases with no gene match: 15. Per germline, CDR1 SNHLY and CDR2 FYNNEI. The CDR3 DNA is TGTGCCAGTAGCTTCGACAGGGTGGCTAGCGGCTACACCTTC. Translating gives CASSFDRVASGYTF.

The rearrangement links TRBV5-5 to TRBJ1-1; D gene uncertain. V gave up 1 base and J gave up 7 bases, with 5 bases separating them. This CDR3 region has 11 residues. Germline assignment: CDR1 SGHKS and CDR2 YYEKEE (reference sequence). CDR3 region: CASSLTVEAFF. The CDR3 nucleotides are TGTGCCAGCAGCTTGACGGTTGAAGCTTTCTTT.

This rearrangement joins TRBV9 to TRBJ2-1; 8 nucleotides match TRBD2. The trim removed 3 bases at V and 16 bases at J, leaving 6 bases unmatched. Germline V gene lookup returns CDR1 SGDLS and CDR2 YYNGEE. The length of the CDR3 is 11 residues. The CDR3 nucleotides read TGTGCCAGCAGCGCGCGGGGGGAAAAATTCTTC. Protein: CASSARGEKFF.

Only one count was recorded for this clone. The chain carries TRBV12-3 or TRBV12-4 and TRBJ1-5; D is uncertain. V gave up 2 bases and J gave up 7 bases, with 9 bases separating them. This CDR3 is built from 13 residues. The CDR3 region is CASSLSGRQPQHF. CDR3 DNA: TGTGCCAGCAGTTTAAGTGGTAGACAGCCCCAGCATTTT.

The genes are TRBV12-3 or TRBV12-4 and TRBJ2-5, with 8 nucleotides matching TRBD2. The CDR3 is 13 amino acids. V lost 8 bases, J lost 5 bases, and 7 bases stayed unmatched. CDR3 nucleotide sequence: TGTGCCAGCTTCCGGGGGGGCCGCGAGACCCAGTACTTC. This sequence encodes CASFRGGRETQYF.

The chain has TRBV7-2 and TRBJ1-5; D perhaps matches TRBD1 (6 bases). The CDR3 loop spans 18 amino acids. Per germline, CDR1 SGHTA and CDR2 FQGNSA. Trimming left V 5 bases short and J 6 bases short, with 26 bases between. DNA of the CDR3: TGTGCCAGCAGCAGACGGGGACACGTCGGAGTGATGGGTCAGCCCCAGCATTTT. Encoded protein: CASSRRGHVGVMGQPQHF. Based on the CDR3 plus reference TRBV7-2 and TRBJ1-5, the full variable domain is GAGVSQSPSNKVTEKGKDVELRCDPISGHTALYWYRQSLGQGLEFLIYFQGNSAPDKSGLPSDRFSAERTGGSVSTLTIQRTQQEDSAVYLCASSRRGHVGVMGQPQHFGDGTRLSIL.

The table lists this clone with a count of one. V and J are TRBV29-1 and TRBJ1-1; D remains unclear. The V and J ends lost 4 bases and 3 bases respectively, with 12 bases between them. The germline gives CDR1 SQVTM, CDR2 ANQGSEA. There are 13 residues in the CDR3. CDR3 amino acids: CSVGWAKDTEAFF. The CDR3 region has the DNA TGCAGCGTTGGTTGGGCCAAGGACACTGAAGCTTTCTTT.

V and J are TRBV9 and TRBJ2-2; D perhaps matches TRBD2 (8 bases). Germline loops: CDR1 SGDLS, CDR2 YYNGEE. CDR3 length: 17 amino acids. The V gene lost 0 bases and the J gene lost 2 bases, with 14 bases spanning the gap. The CDR3 region is CASSVVAGTANTGELFF. The CDR3 nucleotides read TGTGCCAGCAGCGTAGTAGCGGGGACAGCCAACACCGGGGAGCTGTTTTTT.

This clone was picked up a small number of times. This chain joins TRBV19 and TRBJ2-1; TRBD2 agrees at 13 bases. Germline V lookup: CDR1 LNHDA, CDR2 SQIVND (reference sequence). Trimming took 5 bases from V and 7 from J; bases not matched to a gene: 11. There are 17 residues in the CDR3. Here the CDR3 DNA reads TGTGCCAGTAGTGCGACTAGCGGGAGGCCCCAAGGGAATGAGCAGTTCTTC. Protein product: CASSATSGRPQGNEQFF.

This clone was picked up a small number of times. J is TRBJ1-5 and V is TRBV5-5; possible D gene TRBD1, 5 bases. Between the trimmed V and J ends, which lost 3 bases and 3 bases, there was a span of 13 bases. CDR1 and CDR2 from the germline V gene are SGHKS and YYEKEE (reference sequence). This CDR3 spans 15 amino acids. The CDR3: CASSSGPRDNQPQHF. CDR3 coding DNA: TGTGCCAGCAGCTCGGGGCCGCGGGACAATCAGCCCCAGCATTTT.

The chain recombines TRBV28 with TRBJ2-3; 8 bases line up with TRBD2. Unmatched junction bases numbered 11, after V lost 7 bases and J lost 5 bases. The CDR3 totals 15 residues. Germline-derived CDR1 and CDR2 are MDHEN and SYDVKM. CDR3 nucleotide sequence: TGTGCCAGCAACGTCGGGAGGGAGTGGCGAGATACGCAGTATTTT. Its protein product is CASNVGREWRDTQYF.

This chain joins TRBV7-2 and TRBJ2-5; D perhaps matches TRBD2 (7 bases). Germline V gene data show CDR1 as SGHTA and CDR2 as FQGNSA. The CDR3 covers 15 residues. V lost 5 bases, J lost 7 bases, and 20 bases lay in between. CDR3 loop: CASSPEGGGFGTQYF. DNA of the CDR3: TGTGCCAGCAGCCCCGAGGGGGGGGGATTCGGGACCCAGTACTTC.

This clone appeared a single time. V is TRBV4-1 and J is TRBJ1-1; a possible D gene is TRBD1 (5 bases). The CDR3 totals 15 residues. Germline V gene lookup returns CDR1 MGHRA and CDR2 YSYEKL. Trimming shortened V by 1 base and J by 10 bases, and 19 bases separated the two germline ends. CDR3 sequence (DNA): TGCGCCAGCAGCCAAGGTGGTCAGGGCAATGGCAGAGCTTTCTTT. Amino acids: CASSQGGQGNGRAFF.

The rearrangement uses TRBV6-5 and TRBJ2-2, with 7 bases that match TRBD1. The CDR3 contains 16 residues. The trim removed 2 bases at V and 4 bases at J, leaving 7 bases unmatched. Germline lookup yields CDR1 MNHEY and CDR2 SVGAGI. CDR3 DNA sequence: TGTGCCAGCAGTTACCCGGACAGGCTCCTCACCGGGGAGCTGTTTTTT. Its protein is CASSYPDRLLTGELFF.

This chain connects TRBV6-2 or TRBV6-3 to TRBJ2-7; TRBD2 aligns across 10 bases. Germline V lookup: CDR1 MNHEY, CDR2 SVGEGT. V shed 0 bases and J 2 bases; nucleotides not matched to a gene: 7. The CDR3 sequence is 17 residues long. The CDR3: CASSYSRLAGQPYEQYF. Written as DNA, the CDR3 is TGTGCCAGCAGTTACTCGAGACTAGCGGGTCAACCCTACGAGCAGTACTTC.